One sample yielded the 7 T cell receptor beta chains listed below, sequenced in a study of T cell responses to AZD1222 COVID-19 vaccine. The data were produced by immunoSEQ multiplex PCR, yet TCRdb's version contains in-frame clones alone and is incomplete. The sample lists around 150,000 clones, roughly 88% seen once, with around 4.5% in the top ten. The specimen was peripheral blood, collected 28 days after the second AZD1222 dose. The source of these receptors is an adult who received the AZD1222 COVID-19 vaccine.

This clone occurred a few times. This chain joins TRBV4-1 and TRBJ1-1; D not certain. V gave up 1 base and J gave up 1 base, with 10 bases separating them. Germline CDR1 MGHRA, CDR2 YSYEKL. The CDR3 runs to 15 residues. The DNA for the CDR3 is TGCGCCAGCAGCCAAGTTCAGGATGGGAACACTGAAGCTTTCTTT. It is translated as CASSQVQDGNTEAFF.

This rearrangement joins TRBV18 to TRBJ1-1; 11 bases match TRBD1. The CDR3 is made up of 16 amino acids. Looked up from germline, CDR1 is KGHSH and CDR2 is LQKENI. V was pared by 3 bases and J by 6 bases, with 9 bases of the junction left unmatched. DNA for the CDR3: TGTGCCAGCTCACCCTTACCGGGACAGGGGGTATCTGAAGCTTTCTTT. Translation: CASSPLPGQGVSEAFF. Full variable domain (rest looked up from reference TRBV18 and TRBJ1-1): NAGVMQNPRHLVRRRGQEARLRCSPMKGHSHVYWYRQLPEEGLKFMVYLQKENIIDESGMPKERFSAEFPKEGPSILRIQQVVRGDSAAYFCASSPLPGQGVSEAFFGQGTRLTVV.

V gene TRBV5-1 combines with J gene TRBJ1-2; D gene ambiguous. The CDR3 is 14 amino acids. Germline CDR1 and CDR2: SGHRS and YFSETQ. V was trimmed by 0 bases and J by 6 bases, leaving 12 bases between them. The CDR3 region is CASSLAGAGDGYTF. The CDR3 DNA follows: TGCGCCAGCAGCTTGGCAGGAGCCGGGGATGGCTACACCTTC.

The chain couples TRBV10-1 to TRBJ1-2; no clear D gene. The CDR3 runs 13 residues. V lost 6 bases to trimming and J lost 4 bases, with 12 bases between them. Germline CDR1 and CDR2: WNHNN and SYGVQD (reference sequence). For the CDR3, the DNA is TGCGCCAGCAGCCGCAGCGGTGGCTATGGCTACACCTTC. It translates to CASSRSGGYGYTF.

The V and J genes are TRBV19 and TRBJ2-2; 14 bases line up with TRBD2. The ends lost 5 bases at V and 6 bases at J; junction bases unmatched: 5. The germline CDR1 and CDR2 sequences are LNHDA and SQIVND (reference sequence). This CDR3 has 16 residues. The CDR3 region is CASSYSGLAGAGELFF. CDR3 nucleotide sequence: TGTGCCAGTAGTTATTCGGGACTAGCGGGGGCCGGGGAGCTGTTTTTT. Full variable domain (outside the CDR3, taken from reference TRBV19 and TRBJ2-2): DGGITQSPKYLFRKEGQNVTLSCEQNLNHDAMYWYRQDPGQGLRLIYYSQIVNDFQKGDIAEGYSVSREKKESFPLTVTSAQKNPTAFYLCASSYSGLAGAGELFFGEGSRLTVL.

The sample holds many counts of this clone. The chain uses TRBV12-3 or TRBV12-4 and TRBJ1-1; a weak D match, TRBD1 (5 bases). The V gene lost 0 bases and the J gene lost 6 bases, with 5 bases spanning the gap. CDR3 size: 12 residues. Here the CDR3 reads CASSLAGAEAFF. CDR3 sequence (DNA): TGTGCCAGCAGTTTAGCGGGGGCTGAAGCTTTCTTT.

The chain links TRBV7-9 to TRBJ1-2; the D is unclear. Germline values: CDR1 SEHNR, CDR2 FQNEAQ (reference sequence). Trimming pared 5 bases from V and 8 bases from J, leaving 15 bases between. The CDR3 consists of 13 residues. CDR3 in amino acids: CASSLTVTEGYTF. In nucleotides, the CDR3 is TGTGCCAGCAGCCTTACAGTGACGGAGGGCTACACCTTC.